The present T cell receptor beta chain was sequenced within a study of identical twins. Study-wide findings and caveats: Because invariant MAIT and iNKT cells could be present, zero-insertion analyses could be partly confounded. Models underestimated out-of-frame TCR alpha sharing in monozygotic twins.

TCRdb processed the 5' RACE reads anew with MiXCR; each CDR3 protein has one entry. Among about 890,000 distinct CDR3 sequences listed, 10% to 15% were seen once. This clonotype has only a few counts. Its antigen remains unknown. Germline V gene lookup returns CDR1 WSHSY and CDR2 SAAADI. The CDR3 length is 15 residues. The V end lost 6 bases, the J end lost 5 bases, and 19 bases lay between the germline ends. The same specimen was also included in a second study, on yellow fever vaccine responses in identical twins.

The rearrangement uses TRBV10-2 and TRBJ2-5; the D gene is possibly TRBD1 (6 bases). The specimen sequenced was PBMCs. This receptor was obtained from a woman aged 18-29 years in good health. CDR3 amino acids: CASRPLGGGGETQYF. The CDR3 DNA sequence: TGCGCCAGCAGACCCCTGGGTGGTGGGGGCGAGACCCAGTACTTC.